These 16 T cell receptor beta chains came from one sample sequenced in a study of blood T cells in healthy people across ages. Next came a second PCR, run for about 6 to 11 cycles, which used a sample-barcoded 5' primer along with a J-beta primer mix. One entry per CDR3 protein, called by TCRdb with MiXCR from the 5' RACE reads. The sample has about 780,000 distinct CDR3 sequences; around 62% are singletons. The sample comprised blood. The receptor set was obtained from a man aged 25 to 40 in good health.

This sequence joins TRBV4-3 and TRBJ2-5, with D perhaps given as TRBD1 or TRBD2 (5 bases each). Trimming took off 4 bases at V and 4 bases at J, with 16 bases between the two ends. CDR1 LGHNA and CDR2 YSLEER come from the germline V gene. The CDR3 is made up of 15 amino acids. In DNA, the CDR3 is TGCGCCAGCAGCCCCACTGGCAGGGAGAGAGAGACCCAGTACTTC. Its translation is CASSPTGRERETQYF.

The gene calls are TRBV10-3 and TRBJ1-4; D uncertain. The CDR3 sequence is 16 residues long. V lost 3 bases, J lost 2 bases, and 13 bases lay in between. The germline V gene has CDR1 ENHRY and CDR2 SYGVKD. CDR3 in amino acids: CAISDGGFGTNEKLFF. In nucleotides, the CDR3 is TGTGCCATCAGTGACGGAGGGTTTGGGACTAATGAAAAACTGTTTTTT.

CDR3 sequence (DNA): TGCAGCGCTCCGGGACCGGAAAAACTGTTTTTT. Its translation: CSAPGPEKLFF. V and J are TRBV29-1 and TRBJ1-4, with a tentative D call TRBD1 (5 bases). Germline V gives CDR1 SQVTM, CDR2 ANQGSEA. The CDR3 contains 11 residues. V was shortened by 7 bases and J by 8 bases, with 11 bases between the two germline ends.

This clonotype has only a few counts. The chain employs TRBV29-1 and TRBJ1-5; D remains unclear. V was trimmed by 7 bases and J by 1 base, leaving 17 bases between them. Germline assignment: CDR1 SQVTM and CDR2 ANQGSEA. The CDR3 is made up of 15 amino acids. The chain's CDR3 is CSALEPDGSNQPQHF. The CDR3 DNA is TGCAGCGCTCTAGAACCGGACGGAAGCAATCAGCCCCAGCATTTT. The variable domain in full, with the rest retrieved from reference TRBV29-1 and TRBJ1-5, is SAVISQKPSRDICQRGTSLTIQCQVDSQVTMMFWYRQQPGQSLTLIATANQGSEATYESGFVIDKFPISRPNLTFSTLTVSNMSPEDSSIYLCSALEPDGSNQPQHFGDGTRLSIL.

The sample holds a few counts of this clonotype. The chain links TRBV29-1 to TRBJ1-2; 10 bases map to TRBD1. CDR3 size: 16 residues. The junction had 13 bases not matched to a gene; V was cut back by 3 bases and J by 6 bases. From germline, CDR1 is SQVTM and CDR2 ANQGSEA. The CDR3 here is CSVDILGQGPGDGYTF. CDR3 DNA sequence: TGCAGCGTTGATATATTGGGACAGGGGCCAGGGGATGGCTACACCTTC.

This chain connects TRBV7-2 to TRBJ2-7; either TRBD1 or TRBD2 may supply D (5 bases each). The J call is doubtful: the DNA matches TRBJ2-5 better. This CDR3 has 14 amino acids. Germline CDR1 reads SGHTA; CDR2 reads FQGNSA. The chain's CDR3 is CASSFRDDRGTQYF. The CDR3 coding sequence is TGTGCCAGCAGCTTCCGGGACGACCGAGGGACCCAGTACTTC.

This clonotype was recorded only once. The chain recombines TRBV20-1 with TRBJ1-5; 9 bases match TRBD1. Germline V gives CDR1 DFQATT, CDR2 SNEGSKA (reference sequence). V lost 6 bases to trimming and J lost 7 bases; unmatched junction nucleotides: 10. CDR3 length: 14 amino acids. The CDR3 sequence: CSAPGTGWFQPQHF. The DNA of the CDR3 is TGCAGTGCGCCCGGGACAGGGTGGTTCCAGCCCCAGCATTTT.

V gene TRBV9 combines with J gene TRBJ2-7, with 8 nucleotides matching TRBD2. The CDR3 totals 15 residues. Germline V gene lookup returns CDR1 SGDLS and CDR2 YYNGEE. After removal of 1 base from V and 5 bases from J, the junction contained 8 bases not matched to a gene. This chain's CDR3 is CASSVQSGGLHEQYF. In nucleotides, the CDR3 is TGTGCCAGCAGCGTACAGTCGGGGGGGCTTCACGAGCAGTACTTC.

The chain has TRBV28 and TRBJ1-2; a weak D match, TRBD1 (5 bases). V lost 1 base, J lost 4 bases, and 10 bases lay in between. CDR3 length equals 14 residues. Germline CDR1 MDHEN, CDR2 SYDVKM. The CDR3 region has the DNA TGTGCCAGCAGTTTATCCGACAGAGTCTATGGCTACACCTTC. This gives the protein CASSLSDRVYGYTF.

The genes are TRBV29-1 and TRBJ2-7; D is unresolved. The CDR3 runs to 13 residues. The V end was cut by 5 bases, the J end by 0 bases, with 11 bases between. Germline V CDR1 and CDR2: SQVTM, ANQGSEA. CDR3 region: CSVNTVTSYEQYF. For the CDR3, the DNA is TGCAGCGTTAATACGGTTACCTCCTACGAGCAGTACTTC.

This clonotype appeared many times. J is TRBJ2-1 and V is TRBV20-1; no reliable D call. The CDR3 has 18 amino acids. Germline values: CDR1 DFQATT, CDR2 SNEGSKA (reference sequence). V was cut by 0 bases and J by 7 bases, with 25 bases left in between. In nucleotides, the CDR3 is TGCAGTGCTAGAGATTATGGCTCCACCTCTTCTTCTCCTAATGAGCAGTTCTTC. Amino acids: CSARDYGSTSSSPNEQFF.

The chain's CDR3 is CASRTLSETQYF. Here the CDR3 DNA reads TGTGCCAGCAGGACCCTTAGCGAGACCCAGTACTTC. The V call is TRBV27, the J call TRBJ2-5; D not resolved. Trimming removed 6 bases at V and 5 bases at J, with 10 bases between. Germline V CDR1 and CDR2: MNHEY, SMNVEV (reference sequence). The CDR3 totals 12 residues.

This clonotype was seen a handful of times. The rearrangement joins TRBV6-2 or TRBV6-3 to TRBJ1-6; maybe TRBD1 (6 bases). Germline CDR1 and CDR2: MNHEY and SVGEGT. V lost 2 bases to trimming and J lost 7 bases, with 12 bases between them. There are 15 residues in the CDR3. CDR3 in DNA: TGTGCCAGCAGTTACCCGCAAGGGGGGAATTCACCCCTCCACTTT. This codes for CASSYPQGGNSPLHF.

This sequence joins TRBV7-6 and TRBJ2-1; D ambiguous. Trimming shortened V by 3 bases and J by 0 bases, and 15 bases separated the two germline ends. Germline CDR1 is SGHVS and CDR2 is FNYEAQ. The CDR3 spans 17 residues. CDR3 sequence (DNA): TGTGCCAGCAGCTTTGCCTCTCCCGCTAGCTCCTACAATGAGCAGTTCTTC. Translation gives CASSFASPASSYNEQFF.

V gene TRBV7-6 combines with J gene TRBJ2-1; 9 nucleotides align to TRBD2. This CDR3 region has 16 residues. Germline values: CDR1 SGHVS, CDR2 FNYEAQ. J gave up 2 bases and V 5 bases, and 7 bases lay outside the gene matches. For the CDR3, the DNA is TGTGCCAGCAGCCCCCGGCCTAGCGGGACCTACAATGAGCAGTTCTTC. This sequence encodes CASSPRPSGTYNEQFF.

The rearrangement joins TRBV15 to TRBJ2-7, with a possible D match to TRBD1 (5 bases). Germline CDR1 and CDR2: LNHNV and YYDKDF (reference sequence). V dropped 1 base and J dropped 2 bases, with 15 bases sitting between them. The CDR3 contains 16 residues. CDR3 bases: TGTGCCACCAGCAGAGGGGTTGACAGTGCGCCCTACGAGCAGTACTTC. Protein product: CATSRGVDSAPYEQYF.